Each of the 20 T cell receptor beta chains below was sequenced from the same sample in a study of blood T cell repertoires in COVID-19. Repertoires were generated with immunoSEQ multiplex PCR, while TCRdb's copy carries only in-frame clones and drops some. The sample includes roughly 100,000 clones, 84% of them seen just once. Sequencing was done on a sample of peripheral blood. The receptors shown here come from a human donor in a cohort sampled during active COVID-19.

This clone was recorded a few times. The chain links TRBV5-4 to TRBJ2-7, with D perhaps TRBD2 (6 bases). V was shortened by 2 bases and J by 1 base, with 10 bases between the two germline ends. This CDR3 has 14 amino acids. Germline V gene data show CDR1 as SGHNT and CDR2 as YYREEE (reference sequence). Written as DNA, the CDR3 is TGTGCCAGCAGCTTCGGCGGGGCTTCCTACGAGCAGTACTTC. This translates into CASSFGGASYEQYF.

This chain connects TRBV18 to TRBJ2-3; 8 bases match TRBD1. Germline V CDR1 and CDR2: KGHSH, LQKENI. There are 16 residues in the CDR3. V lost 4 bases and J lost 1; bases outside the gene matches: 7. The CDR3 sequence: CASSRGQGVRTDTQYF. The CDR3 nucleotides read TGTGCCAGCTCACGAGGACAGGGTGTGCGCACAGATACGCAGTATTTT.

The chain recombines TRBV3-1 (or the pseudogene TRBV3-2) with TRBJ2-5; TRBD1 aligns across 9 bases. The germline V gene encodes CDR1 LGHDT and CDR2 YNNKEL (reference sequence). The V and J ends lost 5 bases and 2 bases, in that order; junction bases with no gene match: 9. The length of the CDR3 is 16 residues. CDR3 amino acids: CASSKEDRGVQETQYF. Written as DNA, the CDR3 is TGTGCCAGCAGCAAGGAGGACAGGGGCGTACAAGAGACCCAGTACTTC.

This chain connects TRBV5-1 to TRBJ1-4, with 8 bases matching TRBD1. Looked up from germline, CDR1 is SGHRS and CDR2 is YFSETQ. V gave up 7 bases and J gave up 8 bases; unmatched junction bases: 13. There are 15 residues in the CDR3. Here the CDR3 reads CASRITGGAREKLFF. The DNA for the CDR3 is TGCGCCAGCCGGATCACAGGGGGGGCTCGGGAAAAACTGTTTTTT.

The V gene is TRBV6-5, the J gene TRBJ2-4; D remains ambiguous. CDR1 and CDR2 from the germline V gene are MNHEY and SVGAGI. The length of the CDR3 is 12 residues. Trimming took 9 bases from V and 0 from J, leaving 6 bases between them. In DNA, the CDR3 is TGTGCCAGTTCACTAGCCAAAAACATTCAGTACTTC. It yields the protein CASSLAKNIQYF.

The chain has TRBV9 and TRBJ2-2; a possible D gene is TRBD1 (6 bases). This CDR3 is 14 amino acids long. The V gene lost 6 bases and the J gene lost 4 bases, with 13 bases spanning the gap. Per the germline V gene, CDR1 is SGDLS and CDR2 is YYNGEE. CDR3 sequence: CASTRTAGTGELFF. The CDR3 coding sequence is TGTGCCAGCACTAGGACAGCAGGCACCGGGGAGCTGTTTTTT.

CDR3 nucleotide sequence: TGTGCCAGCAGCATCAGGGGGCTCGACACCGGGGAGCTGTTTTTT. It translates to CASSIRGLDTGELFF. This sequence joins TRBV9 and TRBJ2-2; TRBD1 agrees at 8 bases. CDR3 size: 15 residues. In germline, CDR1 is SGDLS, CDR2 YYNGEE. V shed 4 bases and J 3 bases; nucleotides not matched to a gene: 5. The whole variable domain, remainder taken from reference TRBV9 and TRBJ2-2, is DSGVTQTPKHLITATGQRVTLRCSPRSGDLSVYWYQQSLDQGLQFLIQYYNGEERAKGNILERFSAQQFPDLHSELNLSSLELGDSALYFCASSIRGLDTGELFFGEGSRLTVL.

This chain joins TRBV7-2 and TRBJ1-2, with 9 bases fitting TRBD1. The CDR3 sequence is 16 residues long. The ends lost 2 bases at V and 3 bases at J; junction bases unmatched: 7. The germline V gene has CDR1 SGHTA and CDR2 FQGNSA. CDR3 in amino acids: CASSLNRDRVDYGYTF. CDR3 DNA: TGTGCCAGCAGCTTAAACCGGGACAGGGTAGACTATGGCTACACCTTC. The variable domain in full, with the rest retrieved from reference TRBV7-2 and TRBJ1-2, is GAGVSQSPSNKVTEKGKDVELRCDPISGHTALYWYRQSLGQGLEFLIYFQGNSAPDKSGLPSDRFSAERTGGSVSTLTIQRTQQEDSAVYLCASSLNRDRVDYGYTFGSGTRLTVV.

Here the CDR3 DNA reads TGTGCCAGCAGCTCGACAGGGTTGTCCTACGAGCAGTACTTC. Translating it yields CASSSTGLSYEQYF. This rearrangement joins TRBV7-9 to TRBJ2-7; 7 bases are a match to TRBD1. The germline gives CDR1 SEHNR, CDR2 FQNEAQ (reference sequence). The V segment lost 4 bases and the J segment 1 base; nucleotides outside the gene matches: 4. There are 14 residues in the CDR3.

The CDR3 loop reads CASSLHRSSGGANEQFF. The CDR3 nucleotides read TGCGCCAGCAGCTTGCATCGATCTAGCGGGGGGGCGAATGAGCAGTTCTTC. The gene calls are TRBV5-1 and TRBJ2-1; TRBD2 matches at 12 bases. Germline CDR1 SGHRS, CDR2 YFSETQ. With V trimmed by 1 base and J by 7 bases, 9 bases remained unmatched. The CDR3 extends over 17 amino acids. The full variable domain, in which reference TRBV5-1 and TRBJ2-1 provide the parts outside the CDR3, is KAGVTQTPRYLIKTRGQQVTLSCSPISGHRSVSWYQQTPGQGLQFLFEYFSETQRNKGNFPGRFSGRQFSNSRSEMNVSTLELGDSALYLCASSLHRSSGGANEQFFGPGTRLTVL.

The V call is TRBV28, the J call TRBJ1-3, with D unclear. Trimming shortened V by 10 bases and J by 0 bases, and 10 bases separated the two germline ends. The CDR3 runs to 13 residues. Germline V gives CDR1 MDHEN, CDR2 SYDVKM. CDR3 loop: CATRRNSGNTIYF. In nucleotides, the CDR3 is TGTGCCACCCGCAGGAACTCTGGAAACACCATATATTTT. The full variable domain, with the rest looked up from reference TRBV28 and TRBJ1-3, is DVKVTQSSRYLVKRTGEKVFLECVQDMDHENMFWYRQDPGLGLRLIYFSYDVKMKEKGDIPEGYSVSREKKERFSLILESASTNQTSMYLCATRRNSGNTIYFGEGSWLTVV.

The gene calls are TRBV7-6 and TRBJ2-2; 7 bases fit TRBD1. The germline gives CDR1 SGHVS, CDR2 FNYEAQ. Unmatched junction bases numbered 8, after V lost 4 bases and J lost 6 bases. This CDR3 contains 15 residues. CDR3: CASSWQGEVPGELFF. The CDR3 DNA reads TGTGCCAGCAGCTGGCAGGGGGAAGTGCCCGGGGAGCTGTTTTTT.

The count of this clone is one. The V call is TRBV7-3, the J call TRBJ2-1, with TRBD2 matching over 12 bases. Trimming cost V 4 bases and J 6 bases; bases outside gene matches: 10. CDR1 and CDR2 (germline): SGHTA, FQGTGA. The CDR3 is 17 amino acids. CDR3 DNA sequence: TGTGCCAGCAGCTCCCAGGGGACTAGCGGGTTAATCAATGAGCAGTTCTTC. Amino acid sequence: CASSSQGTSGLINEQFF.

This clone was recorded a few times. The chain links TRBV11-2 to TRBJ2-1, with D possibly being TRBD1 (6 bases). The CDR3 is 14 amino acids. Germline-derived CDR1 and CDR2 are SGHAT and FQNNGV. V shed 0 bases and J shed 9 bases, with 12 bases lying between them. CDR3 in amino acids: CASSLDRRTAEQFF. Written as DNA, the CDR3 is TGTGCCAGCAGCTTAGATCGAAGGACAGCTGAGCAGTTCTTC.

V is TRBV28 and J is TRBJ1-2; D perhaps matches TRBD1 (6 bases). Trimming took 4 bases from V and 8 from J, leaving 26 bases between them. The CDR3 extends over 17 amino acids. Germline lookup yields CDR1 MDHEN and CDR2 SYDVKM. The CDR3 coding sequence is TGTGCCAGCAGTTCAGAGGTGGCGCAGGGGTCTCCTAGGGGCTACACCTTC. This translates into CASSSEVAQGSPRGYTF.

A few counts support this clone. The CDR3 ends on some other residue instead of the conserved phenylalanine or tryptophan, so this is likely a read error. It is unclear where the CDR3 begins or ends on the DNA, so no DNA is shown, and the CDR3 is as TCRdb lists it. The rearrangement links TRBV7-9 to TRBJ2-7; the tabulated D call, TRBD1, remains unverified against the DNA. The germline V gene encodes CDR1 SEHNR and CDR2 FQNEAQ (reference sequence). The CDR3 is made up of 12 amino acids, end residues included. CDR3 sequence: CASSLEGTYFSS.

The chain couples TRBV14 to TRBJ2-5; the match to TRBD2 covers 8 bases. Germline V gives CDR1 SGHDN, CDR2 FVKESK. The CDR3 extends over 15 amino acids. V gave up 1 base and J gave up 6 bases; unmatched junction bases: 7. DNA for the CDR3: TGTGCCAGCAGCCAAGCGCGGGGGGCAGGGAAGACCCAGTACTTC. Translating it yields CASSQARGAGKTQYF. The full variable domain, in which reference TRBV14 and TRBJ2-5 provide the parts outside the CDR3, is EAGVTQFPSHSVIEKGQTVTLRCDPISGHDNLYWYRRVMGKEIKFLLHFVKESKQDESGMPNNRFLAERTGGTYSTLKVQPAELEDSGVYFCASSQARGAGKTQYFGPGTRLLVL.

The chain uses TRBV5-1 and TRBJ2-7; D perhaps matches TRBD1 (6 bases). The CDR3 length is 14 residues. The V and J ends lost 5 bases and 1 base respectively, with 13 bases between them. Germline assignment: CDR1 SGHRS and CDR2 YFSETQ. For the CDR3, the DNA is TGCGCCAGCAGACGGACAGTTGGGTCCTACGAGCAGTACTTC. The encoded protein is CASRRTVGSYEQYF.

The V and J genes are TRBV5-1 and TRBJ1-2, with D possibly TRBD1 on 5 matching bases. Germline CDR1 and CDR2: SGHRS and YFSETQ. This CDR3 is 17 amino acids long. Trimming pared 1 base from V and 1 base from J, leaving 17 bases between. CDR3 loop: CASSLKTVTQGNYGYTF. The CDR3 coding sequence is TGCGCCAGCAGCTTGAAGACAGTAACTCAGGGTAACTATGGCTACACCTTC.

The CDR3 bases are TGTGCCAGCACCCGCCCGCCGGGGACTGGCTCCTACGAGCAGTACTTC. Protein: CASTRPPGTGSYEQYF. The V and J genes are TRBV7-8 and TRBJ2-7, with a weak D call TRBD2 (6 bases). This CDR3 is built from 16 residues. Germline V CDR1 and CDR2: SGHVS, FQNEAQ. Trimming removed 7 bases from V and 0 bases from J, with 19 bases in between.